The clone carrying this T cell receptor beta chain was detected many times. The antigen is not known. The patients, a group without prior chemotherapy, radiotherapy or other malignancies, were all node-negative on CT and PET/CT. This sample stems from a study of prognosis after radiotherapy for stage I lung cancer. Study-wide results and limits: Patients' TRBV and TRBJ gene usage reportedly differed by presence or absence of metastases.

Germline V gene lookup returns CDR1 MDHEN and CDR2 SYDVKM. The CDR3 runs to 13 residues. Trimming left V 2 bases short and J 3 bases short, with 8 bases between. Using two-round multiplex PCR, the authors amplified TCR beta CDR3 from genomic DNA. First-round PCR employed TRBV- and TRBJ-specific primers for each gene. Each CDR3 protein gets one entry after TCRdb re-called the multiplex PCR reads with MiXCR. This sample yields roughly 14,000 distinct CDR3 sequences, of which approximately 31% are seen a single time; 25% belongs to the top ten. This clonotype was sampled from a donor over 45 with non-small cell lung cancer. The sequencing used PBMCs, collected before or after stereotactic body radiation therapy (not recorded which). The chain employs TRBV28 and TRBJ2-7; D gene uncertain. As DNA, the CDR3 is TGTGCCAGCAGTTTAGCGGAGTTCTACGAGCAGTACTTC. Protein: CASSLAEFYEQYF.